Below, 10 T cell receptor beta chains from the same sample are listed, as sequenced in a study of T cell repertoires in cytomegalovirus infection. TCRdb independently ran MiXCR on the reads; one entry per CDR3 protein. The table has roughly 350,000 distinct CDR3 sequences, approximately 35% seen once. Their specific antigens are unknown. This sample comprised cultured PBMCs, obtained from culture after CMV antigen stimulation. These receptors all stem from a human donor in good health (CMV status not recorded). Some clones in this sample may be carry-over from other donors' samples.

This clonotype was counted ten times or more. The chain combines TRBV7-6 with TRBJ1-4; D uncertain. Germline V gene sequence: CDR1 SGHVS, CDR2 FNYEAQ. The CDR3 has 15 residues. Trimming left V 5 bases short and J 6 bases short, with 16 bases between. Here the CDR3 reads CASSLYKGGHEKLFF. The DNA of the CDR3 is TGTGCCAGCAGCCTATACAAGGGCGGGCATGAAAAACTGTTTTTT.

This clonotype was observed a handful of times. The chain has TRBV7-9 and TRBJ2-7, with 13 nucleotides matching TRBD2. V shed 5 bases, J shed 7 bases, and the junction held 5 bases outside the gene matches. This CDR3 contains 14 residues. Germline V gives CDR1 SEHNR, CDR2 FQNEAQ (reference sequence). CDR3 amino acids: CASSEGTSGIEQYV. Here the CDR3 DNA reads TGTGCCAGCAGCGAAGGGACTAGCGGGATTGAGCAGTACGTC.

There are a few counts of this clonotype. This chain connects TRBV20-1 to TRBJ2-1, with 9 positions matching TRBD1. The V and J ends lost 5 bases and 9 bases, in that order; junction bases with no gene match: 14. This CDR3 comprises 15 residues. Germline V gene sequence: CDR1 DFQATT, CDR2 SNEGSKA (reference sequence). The CDR3 reads CSALSGTGNVGEQFF. Written as DNA, the CDR3 is TGCAGTGCTCTTTCCGGGACAGGGAATGTCGGTGAGCAGTTCTTC.

This clonotype turned up a few times. The rearrangement links TRBV7-8 to TRBJ2-7, with TRBD2 matching 8 bases. This CDR3 is 13 amino acids long. Losses at the gene ends were 6 bases for V and 2 bases for J; bases not matched to a gene: 3. Germline V gene sequence: CDR1 SGHVS, CDR2 FQNEAQ. CDR3 sequence reads: CASRPLAAYEQYF. Here the CDR3 DNA reads TGTGCCAGCAGACCACTAGCGGCCTACGAGCAGTACTTC.

The V gene is TRBV19, the J gene TRBJ1-2, with D unresolved. Germline V gives CDR1 LNHDA, CDR2 SQIVND (reference sequence). The CDR3 extends over 17 amino acids. With 7 bases removed from V and 2 bases from J, the gap between germline ends came to 23 bases. The CDR3 DNA sequence: TGTGCCAGTACTCACCCTTTCACGATGGAGCGAAACTATGGCTACACCTTC. Its protein product is CASTHPFTMERNYGYTF.

The genes are TRBV6-6 and TRBJ2-5, with TRBD2 matching over 8 bases. This CDR3 has 16 amino acids. Germline loops: CDR1 MNHNY, CDR2 SVGAGI (reference sequence). V shed 6 bases, J shed 4 bases, and the junction held 13 bases outside the gene matches. The CDR3 coding sequence is TGTGCCAGCAGCAAAACTCCGGGACTAGTAACAGAGACCCAGTACTTC. Its translation is CASSKTPGLVTETQYF.

This sequence joins TRBV28 and TRBJ2-7; possibly TRBD1 or TRBD2 for D (5 bases each). The CDR3 loop spans 14 amino acids. Trimming pared 5 bases from V and 3 bases from J, leaving 14 bases between. CDR1 and CDR2 (germline): MDHEN, SYDVKM. The CDR3 DNA reads TGTGCCAGCAGTCCCCCGGGGACCCGCTACGAGCAGTACTTC. As protein: CASSPPGTRYEQYF.

The V gene is TRBV28, the J gene TRBJ2-1, with TRBD2 as a possible D gene (5 bases). CDR1 and CDR2 from the germline V gene are MDHEN and SYDVKM. The CDR3 consists of 16 residues. Trimming left V 10 bases short and J 0 bases short, with 19 bases between. The CDR3 loop reads CATEEGKRSSYNEQFF. CDR3 in DNA: TGTGCCACCGAAGAAGGTAAGCGGAGCTCCTACAATGAGCAGTTCTTC.

This clonotype was observed a single time. V usage is TRBV18 and J usage is TRBJ2-7; maybe TRBD1 (6 bases). Germline values: CDR1 KGHSH, CDR2 LQKENI. V was pared by 0 bases and J by 10 bases, with 16 bases between. This CDR3 region has 14 residues. CDR3 in amino acids: CASSPPGQPWPQYV. CDR3 in DNA: TGTGCCAGCTCACCACCGGGACAACCGTGGCCCCAGTACGTC.

This chain connects TRBV5-1 to TRBJ2-5, with D unresolved. The CDR3 is made up of 13 amino acids. V shed 2 bases and J shed 5 bases, with 10 bases lying between them. Looked up from germline, CDR1 is SGHRS and CDR2 is YFSETQ. The CDR3 sequence is CASSLLAVETQYF. The CDR3, as DNA: TGCGCCAGCAGCTTACTTGCGGTGGAGACCCAGTACTTC.